These 22 T cell receptor beta chains came from one sample sequenced in a study of T cells in Graves' hyperthyroidism and ophthalmopathy. Amplified regions were TCR beta CDR3 sequences from RNA transcripts. The TCR CDR3 first-round RT-PCR relied on the HTBI primer set. TCRdb called the multiplex PCR reads again in MiXCR, with one record for every CDR3 protein. Of some 600,000 distinct CDR3 sequences listed, around 14% are singletons. Sequencing was performed on blood. These receptors were taken from a woman younger than 45 with Graves' hyperthyroidism that later progressed to Graves' ophthalmopathy.

This clonotype has more than one count but fewer than ten. The rearrangement links TRBV12-3 or TRBV12-4 to TRBJ2-1; perhaps TRBD1 as D (5 bases). The CDR3 consists of 14 residues. Trimming took 4 bases from V and 6 from J, leaving 13 bases between them. CDR3 sequence (DNA): TGTGCCAGCAGTTCCCAGGGCTTCGTCAATGAGCAGTTCTTC. It is translated as CASSSQGFVNEQFF.

The V and J genes are TRBV29-1 and TRBJ2-1; 13 bases are a match to TRBD2. The V and J ends lost 7 bases and 10 bases, in that order; junction bases with no gene match: 4. The length of the CDR3 is 12 residues. Germline V gives CDR1 SQVTM, CDR2 ANQGSEA. CDR3 loop: CSGTSGSPEQFF. CDR3 in DNA: TGCAGCGGGACTAGCGGGAGTCCCGAGCAGTTCTTC.

Ten or more counts support this clonotype. The chain employs TRBV20-1 and TRBJ2-1; possible D gene TRBD1, 5 bases. Germline V gene sequence: CDR1 DFQATT, CDR2 SNEGSKA (reference sequence). V lost 2 bases and J lost 3, with 8 bases in between. The CDR3 loop spans 13 amino acids. The CDR3 reads CSARPTVYNEQFF. The CDR3 region has the DNA TGCAGTGCTAGACCGACAGTCTACAATGAGCAGTTCTTC.

The chain couples TRBV6-1 to TRBJ1-1; 7 bases line up with TRBD1. CDR3 length: 14 amino acids. Per the germline V gene, CDR1 is MNHNS and CDR2 is SASEGT. V gave up 7 bases and J gave up 4 bases; unmatched junction bases: 9. As DNA, the CDR3 is TGTGCCAGCACCCAGGGGGAGTACGGCACTGAAGCTTTCTTT. Translated, it gives CASTQGEYGTEAFF.

In this sample, this clonotype turned up many times. The V call is TRBV15, the J call TRBJ2-5, with D possibly matching TRBD1 (6 bases). Per germline, CDR1 LNHNV and CDR2 YYDKDF (reference sequence). This CDR3 has 16 amino acids. Trimming cost V 0 bases and J 2 bases, with 13 bases left between them. In nucleotides, the CDR3 is TGTGCCACCAGCAGAGATGGGGGCGAAAAGCAAGAGACCCAGTACTTC. Its protein product is CATSRDGGEKQETQYF.

The gene calls are TRBV7-8 and TRBJ2-7; 7 bases agree with TRBD1. The V gene end was trimmed by 5 bases and the J gene end by 4 bases; junction bases not matched to a gene: 11. This CDR3 is built from 15 residues. CDR1 and CDR2 from the germline V gene are SGHVS and FQNEAQ. The CDR3 loop is CASSPGDREMYEQYF. For the CDR3, the DNA is TGTGCCAGCAGCCCCGGAGACAGGGAAATGTACGAGCAGTACTTC.

This clonotype was counted between two and nine times. The CDR3 DNA is TGTGCCAGCAGCGTAGAACAGGGGCCCTACGAGCAGTACTTC. Translating it yields CASSVEQGPYEQYF. The V call is TRBV9, the J call TRBJ2-7, with 7 bases aligning to TRBD1. The germline gives CDR1 SGDLS, CDR2 YYNGEE. Trimming cost V 0 bases and J 2 bases; bases outside gene matches: 2. The CDR3 runs 14 residues. Full variable domain (rest looked up from reference TRBV9 and TRBJ2-7): DSGVTQTPKHLITATGQRVTLRCSPRSGDLSVYWYQQSLDQGLQFLIQYYNGEERAKGNILERFSAQQFPDLHSELNLSSLELGDSALYFCASSVEQGPYEQYFGPGTRLTVT.

At least ten counts were recorded for this clonotype. The chain combines TRBV12-3 or TRBV12-4 with TRBJ2-7; 10 bases fit TRBD1. J lost 0 bases, V lost 6 bases, and 8 bases had no gene match. CDR3 length equals 16 residues. The CDR3 nucleotides are TGTGCCAGCAGCCGAGAGGGACAGGGGAGCTCCTACGAGCAGTACTTC. Protein product: CASSREGQGSSYEQYF.

This clonotype was seen at least ten times. As DNA, the CDR3 is TGTGCCAGCAGCTCCCACGGTATCGAGGGGGCCGGCGGGGAGCTGTTTTTT. Its protein is CASSSHGIEGAGGELFF. The V gene is TRBV7-2, the J gene TRBJ2-2; 7 bases match TRBD1. This CDR3 contains 17 residues. Germline values: CDR1 SGHTA, CDR2 FQGNSA. Trimming took 4 bases from V and 7 from J; bases not matched to a gene: 15.

This clonotype was detected ten times or more. The genes are TRBV6-1 and TRBJ2-3, with 8 nucleotides matching TRBD1. This CDR3 is 13 amino acids long. After removal of 5 bases from V and 4 bases from J, the junction contained 2 bases not matched to a gene. The germline gives CDR1 MNHNS, CDR2 SASEGT. In DNA, the CDR3 is TGTGCCAGCAGTTGGACAGGGTCAGATACGCAGTATTTT. Translated: CASSWTGSDTQYF.

Many counts were recorded for this clonotype. This CDR3 reads CASMAGFSGSYEQYF. CDR3 DNA sequence: TGTGCCAGCATGGCAGGCTTTAGCGGGAGTTACGAGCAGTACTTC. The rearrangement joins TRBV6-2 or TRBV6-3 to TRBJ2-7; 9 nucleotides match TRBD2. The CDR3 loop spans 15 amino acids. Germline loops: CDR1 MNHEY, CDR2 SVGEGT. V gave up 7 bases and J gave up 4 bases; unmatched junction bases: 11.

In its sample, this clonotype was seen many times. This rearrangement joins TRBV11-3 to TRBJ2-7, with D hard to call. CDR1 and CDR2 (germline): SGHNT, YENEEA. The CDR3 has 14 residues. V lost 5 bases and J 4 bases, leaving 15 bases between the germline ends. CDR3 in DNA: TGTGCCAGCAGCCGCTCCTACGGGCCGTACGAGCAGTACTTC. This encodes CASSRSYGPYEQYF.

This clonotype was seen many times. CDR3 coding DNA: TGTGCCAGCAGCGTTCCTCGACTCCCCTACGAGCAGTACTTC. It is translated as CASSVPRLPYEQYF. The rearrangement links TRBV11-3 to TRBJ2-7; D uncertain. This CDR3 contains 14 residues. V was pared by 5 bases and J by 2 bases, with 13 bases between. Germline V gives CDR1 SGHNT, CDR2 YENEEA.

This clonotype was detected ten times or more. This chain links TRBV19 with TRBJ2-7, with TRBD1 matching 9 bases. The CDR3 length is 15 residues. The V segment lost 1 base and the J segment 4 bases; nucleotides outside the gene matches: 5. Germline lookup yields CDR1 LNHDA and CDR2 SQIVND (reference sequence). The CDR3 protein is CASSIGDREVYEQYF. DNA for the CDR3: TGTGCCAGTAGTATAGGGGACAGGGAGGTTTACGAGCAGTACTTC.

The chain joins TRBV11-1 to TRBJ1-1; 9 nucleotides match TRBD1. CDR1 and CDR2 (germline): SGHAT, FQDESV (reference sequence). CDR3 length equals 15 residues. V trimming: 2 bases; J trimming: 3 bases; junction bases outside the gene matches: 4. This CDR3 is CASSLTGTGYTEAFF. CDR3 DNA: TGTGCCAGCAGCTTAACCGGGACAGGGTACACTGAAGCTTTCTTT.

This clonotype has ten or more counts. The V call is TRBV5-1, the J call TRBJ2-1; 7 nucleotides align to TRBD2. From germline, CDR1 is SGHRS and CDR2 YFSETQ. The CDR3 has 15 amino acids. The V gene end was trimmed by 5 bases and the J gene end by 4 bases; junction bases not matched to a gene: 9. The CDR3 is CASRDTGGGYNEQFF. Written as DNA, the CDR3 is TGCGCCAGCAGGGATACGGGAGGTGGTTACAATGAGCAGTTCTTC.

In its sample, this clonotype was seen a few times. The J gene is TRBJ1-1, the V gene TRBV20-1; D unclear. The CDR3 length is 11 residues. Trimming took off 1 base at V and 6 bases at J, with 6 bases between the two ends. Germline-derived CDR1 and CDR2 are DFQATT and SNEGSKA (reference sequence). In DNA form, the CDR3 reads TGCAGTGCTAGAGGCATCGCTGAAGCTTTCTTT. This encodes CSARGIAEAFF.

This chain uses TRBV18 with TRBJ1-1; D unresolved. Trimming removed 6 bases at V and 2 bases at J, with 16 bases between. The CDR3 spans 15 residues. The germline CDR1 and CDR2 sequences are KGHSH and LQKENI. The CDR3 here is CASSPGLELNTEAFF. As DNA, the CDR3 is TGTGCCAGCTCCCCGGGTCTCGAGCTAAACACTGAAGCTTTCTTT. Looking up the rest from reference TRBV18 and TRBJ1-1 gives the full variable domain: NAGVMQNPRHLVRRRGQEARLRCSPMKGHSHVYWYRQLPEEGLKFMVYLQKENIIDESGMPKERFSAEFPKEGPSILRIQQVVRGDSAAYFCASSPGLELNTEAFFGQGTRLTVV.

In DNA form, the CDR3 reads TGTGCCAGCAGTGAGACGGGACAGGGTGTACAGCCCCAGCATTTT. Its protein is CASSETGQGVQPQHF. The chain has TRBV6-1 and TRBJ1-5, with 9 nucleotides matching TRBD1. Losses at the gene ends were 3 bases for V and 7 bases for J; bases not matched to a gene: 7. The CDR3 extends over 15 amino acids. In germline, CDR1 is MNHNS, CDR2 SASEGT.

This clonotype has ten or more counts. V usage is TRBV11-1 and J usage is TRBJ2-5, with 8 bases identical to TRBD2. Trimming cost V 4 bases and J 4 bases; bases outside gene matches: 11. CDR3 size: 16 residues. CDR1 and CDR2 (germline): SGHAT, FQDESV (reference sequence). The CDR3 loop reads CASSSTLSGSGETQYF. DNA for the CDR3: TGTGCCAGCAGCTCAACCCTCAGCGGGAGCGGAGAGACCCAGTACTTC.

There are many counts of this clonotype. The chain links TRBV2 to TRBJ1-1, with 8 bases lining up with TRBD1. Germline V gene lookup returns CDR1 SNHLY and CDR2 FYNNEI. This CDR3 contains 12 residues. V shed 11 bases, J shed 5 bases, and the junction held 7 bases outside the gene matches. The CDR3 here is CAGRQGNTEAFF. Here the CDR3 DNA reads TGTGCCGGCCGACAGGGGAATACTGAAGCTTTCTTT.

The chain links TRBV20-1 to TRBJ2-7, with 9 bases identical to TRBD2. Germline CDR1 DFQATT, CDR2 SNEGSKA (reference sequence). The CDR3 runs to 16 residues. Trimming at V came to 3 bases and at J to 2 bases, leaving 11 bases not matched to a gene. DNA for the CDR3: TGCAGTGCTAGCGTACCTAGCGGGATCTCGACCTACGAGCAGTACTTC. Its protein is CSASVPSGISTYEQYF.